This entry describes one TCR beta chain. This entry comes from a study of blood T cell repertoires in COVID-19. The CDR3 sequence is 16 residues long. With 2 bases clipped from V and 3 bases from J, the junction kept 5 bases outside the gene matches. Germline CDR1 is PRHDT and CDR2 is FYEKMQ (reference sequence). Profiled with immunoSEQ multiplex PCR; TCRdb holds only in-frame clones, not every one. Among roughly 170,000 clones listed, 86% were seen once. The V call is TRBV13, the J call TRBJ2-5; TRBD2 agrees at 11 bases. This receptor was taken from a man between 65 and 80 years old with active or convalescent COVID-19. Input material: peripheral blood. The CDR3 DNA reads TGTGCCAGCAGCTTACGGCTAGCGGGAGGAAAAGAGACCCAGTACTTC. As protein: CASSLRLAGGKETQYF.